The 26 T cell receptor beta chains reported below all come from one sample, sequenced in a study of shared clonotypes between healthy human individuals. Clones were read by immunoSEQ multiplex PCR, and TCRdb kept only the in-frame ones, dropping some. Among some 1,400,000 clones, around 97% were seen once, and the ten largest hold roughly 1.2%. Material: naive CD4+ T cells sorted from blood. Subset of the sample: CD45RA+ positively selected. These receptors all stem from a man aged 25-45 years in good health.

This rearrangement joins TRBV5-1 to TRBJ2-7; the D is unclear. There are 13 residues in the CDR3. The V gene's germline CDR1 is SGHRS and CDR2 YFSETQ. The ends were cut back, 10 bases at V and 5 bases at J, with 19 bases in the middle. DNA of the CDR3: TGCGCCTTAAAGACGGATCAGCCCCACGAGCAGTACTTC. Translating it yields CALKTDQPHEQYF.

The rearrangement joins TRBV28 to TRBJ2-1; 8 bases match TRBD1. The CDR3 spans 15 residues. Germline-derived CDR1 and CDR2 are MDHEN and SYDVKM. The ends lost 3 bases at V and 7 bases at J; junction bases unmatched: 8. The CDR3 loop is CASSFSGGGGNEQFF. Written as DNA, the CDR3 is TGTGCCAGCAGTTTTTCAGGGGGCGGAGGGAATGAGCAGTTCTTC.

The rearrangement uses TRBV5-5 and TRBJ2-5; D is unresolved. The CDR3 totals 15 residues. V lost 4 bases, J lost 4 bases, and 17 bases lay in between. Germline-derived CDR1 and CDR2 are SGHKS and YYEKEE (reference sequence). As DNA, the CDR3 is TGTGCCAGCAGCCTACAGCCCGGGCCAGGAGAGACCCAGTACTTC. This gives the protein CASSLQPGPGETQYF.

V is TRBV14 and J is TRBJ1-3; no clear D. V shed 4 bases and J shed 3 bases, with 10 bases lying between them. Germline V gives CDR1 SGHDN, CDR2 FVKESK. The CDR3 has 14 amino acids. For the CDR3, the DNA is TGTGCCAGCAGCCGAAGGGCCTTTGGAAACACCATATATTTT. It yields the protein CASSRRAFGNTIYF.

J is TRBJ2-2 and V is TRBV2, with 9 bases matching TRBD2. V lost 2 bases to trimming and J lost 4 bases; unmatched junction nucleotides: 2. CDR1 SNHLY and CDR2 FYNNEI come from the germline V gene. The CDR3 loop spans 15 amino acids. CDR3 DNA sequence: TGTGCCAGCAGTGAACTGACTAGCGGCACCGGGGAGCTGTTTTTT. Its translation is CASSELTSGTGELFF.

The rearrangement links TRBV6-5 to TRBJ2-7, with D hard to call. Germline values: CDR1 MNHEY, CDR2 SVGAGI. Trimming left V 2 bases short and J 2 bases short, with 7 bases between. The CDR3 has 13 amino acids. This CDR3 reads CASSYGRTYEQYF. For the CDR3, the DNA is TGTGCCAGCAGTTACGGGCGAACCTACGAGCAGTACTTC.

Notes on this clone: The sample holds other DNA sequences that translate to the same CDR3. The CDR3 DNA reads as TGCGCCAGCAGCTTGGATACCTACAATGAGCAGTTCTTC. It yields the protein CASSLDTYNEQFF. The V call is TRBV5-1, the J call TRBJ2-1, with D uncertain. Germline-derived CDR1 and CDR2 are SGHRS and YFSETQ. Between the trimmed V and J ends, which lost 0 bases and 2 bases, there was a span of 3 bases. The CDR3 consists of 13 residues.

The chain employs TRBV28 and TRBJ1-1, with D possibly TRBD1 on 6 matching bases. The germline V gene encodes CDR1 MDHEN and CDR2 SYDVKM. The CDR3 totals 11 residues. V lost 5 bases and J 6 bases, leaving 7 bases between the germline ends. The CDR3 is CASSEGAEAFF. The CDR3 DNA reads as TGTGCCAGCAGTGAGGGGGCTGAAGCTTTCTTT.

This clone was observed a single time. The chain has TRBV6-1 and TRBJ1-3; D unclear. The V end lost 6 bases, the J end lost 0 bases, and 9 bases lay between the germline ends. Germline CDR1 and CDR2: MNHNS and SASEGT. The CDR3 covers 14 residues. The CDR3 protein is CASRELASGNTIYF. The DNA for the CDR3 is TGTGCCAGCAGGGAACTAGCCTCTGGAAACACCATATATTTT.

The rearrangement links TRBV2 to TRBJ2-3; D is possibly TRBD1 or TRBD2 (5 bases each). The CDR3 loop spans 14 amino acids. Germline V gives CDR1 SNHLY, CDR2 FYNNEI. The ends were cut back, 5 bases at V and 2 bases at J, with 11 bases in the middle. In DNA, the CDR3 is TGTGCCAGCAGTCTGGGACGGGCCACAGATACGCAGTATTTT. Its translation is CASSLGRATDTQYF.

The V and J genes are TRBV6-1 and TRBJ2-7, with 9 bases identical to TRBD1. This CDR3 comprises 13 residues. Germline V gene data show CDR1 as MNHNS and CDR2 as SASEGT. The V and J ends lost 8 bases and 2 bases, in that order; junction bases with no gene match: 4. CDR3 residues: CASRQGVPYEQYF. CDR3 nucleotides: TGTGCCAGCCGACAGGGGGTACCCTACGAGCAGTACTTC.

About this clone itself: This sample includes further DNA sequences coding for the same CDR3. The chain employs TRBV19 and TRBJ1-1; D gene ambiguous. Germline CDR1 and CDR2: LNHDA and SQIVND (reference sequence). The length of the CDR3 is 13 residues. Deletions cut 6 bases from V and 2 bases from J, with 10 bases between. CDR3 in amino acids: CASRTTVNTEAFF. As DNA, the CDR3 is TGTGCCAGTAGAACGACGGTTAACACTGAAGCTTTCTTT.

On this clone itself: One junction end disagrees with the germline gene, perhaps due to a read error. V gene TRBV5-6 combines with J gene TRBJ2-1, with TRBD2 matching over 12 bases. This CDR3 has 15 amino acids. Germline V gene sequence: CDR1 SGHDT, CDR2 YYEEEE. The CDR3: CASTLGLAGYNEQFF. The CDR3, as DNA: TGTGCCAGCACCTTGGGACTAGCGGGTTACAATGAGCAGTTCTTC.

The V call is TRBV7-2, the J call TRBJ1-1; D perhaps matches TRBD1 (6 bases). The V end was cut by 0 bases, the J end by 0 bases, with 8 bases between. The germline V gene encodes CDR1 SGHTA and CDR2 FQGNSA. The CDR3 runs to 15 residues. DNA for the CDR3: TGTGCCAGCAGCTTAGCCCCAGGGGTGAACACTGAAGCTTTCTTT. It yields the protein CASSLAPGVNTEAFF.

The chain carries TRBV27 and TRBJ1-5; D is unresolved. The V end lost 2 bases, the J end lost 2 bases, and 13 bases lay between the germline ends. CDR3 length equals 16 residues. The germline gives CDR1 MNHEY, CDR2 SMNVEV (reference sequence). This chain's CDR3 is CASSLTLKGGNQPQHF. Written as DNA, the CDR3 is TGTGCCAGCAGTTTAACCCTTAAGGGCGGCAATCAGCCCCAGCATTTT.

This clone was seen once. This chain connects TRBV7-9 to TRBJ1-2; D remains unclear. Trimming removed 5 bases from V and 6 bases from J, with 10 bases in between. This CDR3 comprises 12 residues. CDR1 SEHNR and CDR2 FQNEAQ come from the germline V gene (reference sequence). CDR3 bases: TGTGCCAGCAGCCCCACCGGGGATGGCTACACCTTC. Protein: CASSPTGDGYTF.

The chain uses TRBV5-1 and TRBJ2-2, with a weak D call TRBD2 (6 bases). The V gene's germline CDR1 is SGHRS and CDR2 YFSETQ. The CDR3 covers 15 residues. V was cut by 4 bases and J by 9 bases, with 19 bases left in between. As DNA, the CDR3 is TGCGCCAGCAGCCAGGGACTTGGGCCCTCCCGGGAGCTGTTTTTT. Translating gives CASSQGLGPSRELFF. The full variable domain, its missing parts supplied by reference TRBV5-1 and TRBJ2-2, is KAGVTQTPRYLIKTRGQQVTLSCSPISGHRSVSWYQQTPGQGLQFLFEYFSETQRNKGNFPGRFSGRQFSNSRSEMNVSTLELGDSALYLCASSQGLGPSRELFFGEGSRLTVL.

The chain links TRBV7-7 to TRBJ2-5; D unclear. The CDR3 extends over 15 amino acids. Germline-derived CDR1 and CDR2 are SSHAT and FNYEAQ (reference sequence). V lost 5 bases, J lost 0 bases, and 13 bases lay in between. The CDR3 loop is CASSISPIDQETQYF. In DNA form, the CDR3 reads TGTGCCAGCAGCATAAGCCCTATCGACCAAGAGACCCAGTACTTC.

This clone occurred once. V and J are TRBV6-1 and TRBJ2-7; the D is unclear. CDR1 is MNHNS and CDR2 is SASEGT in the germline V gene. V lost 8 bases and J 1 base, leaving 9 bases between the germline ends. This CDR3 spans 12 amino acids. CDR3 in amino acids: CASEEASYEQYF. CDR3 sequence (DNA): TGTGCCAGCGAAGAGGCGTCCTACGAGCAGTACTTC.

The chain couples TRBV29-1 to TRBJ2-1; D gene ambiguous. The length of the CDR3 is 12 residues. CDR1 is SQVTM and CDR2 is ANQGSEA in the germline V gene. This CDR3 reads CKPRLEDNEQFF. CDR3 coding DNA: TGCAAGCCAAGGCTAGAGGACAATGAGCAGTTCTTC.

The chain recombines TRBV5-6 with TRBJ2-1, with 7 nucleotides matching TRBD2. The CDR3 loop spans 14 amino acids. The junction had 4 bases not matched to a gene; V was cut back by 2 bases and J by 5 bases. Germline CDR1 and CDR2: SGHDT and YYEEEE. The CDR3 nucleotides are TGTGCCAGCAGCTTCGGGACTAACAACAATGAGCAGTTCTTC. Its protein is CASSFGTNNNEQFF. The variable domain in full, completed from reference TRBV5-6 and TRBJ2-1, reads DAGVTQSPTHLIKTRGQQVTLRCSPKSGHDTVSWYQQALGQGPQFIFQYYEEEERQRGNFPDRFSGHQFPNYSSELNVNALLLGDSALYLCASSFGTNNNEQFFGPGTRLTVL.

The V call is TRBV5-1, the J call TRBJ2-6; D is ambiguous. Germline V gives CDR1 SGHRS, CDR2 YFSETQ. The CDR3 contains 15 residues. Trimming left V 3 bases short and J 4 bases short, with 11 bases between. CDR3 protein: CASSSQAGGANVLTF. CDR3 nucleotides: TGCGCCAGCAGCTCGCAGGCCGGGGGGGCCAACGTCCTGACTTTC.

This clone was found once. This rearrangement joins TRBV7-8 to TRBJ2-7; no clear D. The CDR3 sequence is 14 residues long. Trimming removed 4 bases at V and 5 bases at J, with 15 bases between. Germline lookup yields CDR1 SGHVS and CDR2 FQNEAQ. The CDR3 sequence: CASSSSKVVHEQYF. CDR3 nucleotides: TGTGCCAGCAGCTCAAGTAAAGTCGTCCACGAGCAGTACTTC.

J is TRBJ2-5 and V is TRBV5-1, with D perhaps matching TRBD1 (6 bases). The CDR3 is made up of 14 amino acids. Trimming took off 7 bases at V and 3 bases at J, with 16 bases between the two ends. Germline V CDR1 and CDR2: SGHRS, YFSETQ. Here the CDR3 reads CASGPHRAEETQYF. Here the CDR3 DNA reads TGCGCCAGCGGACCCCACAGGGCAGAAGAGACCCAGTACTTC. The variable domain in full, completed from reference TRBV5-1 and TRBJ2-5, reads KAGVTQTPRYLIKTRGQQVTLSCSPISGHRSVSWYQQTPGQGLQFLFEYFSETQRNKGNFPGRFSGRQFSNSRSEMNVSTLELGDSALYLCASGPHRAEETQYFGPGTRLLVL.

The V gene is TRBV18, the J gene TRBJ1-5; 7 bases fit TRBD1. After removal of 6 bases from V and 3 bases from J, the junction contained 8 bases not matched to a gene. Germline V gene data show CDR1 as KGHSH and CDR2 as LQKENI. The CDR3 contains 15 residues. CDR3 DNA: TGTGCCAGCTCCCCGGACAGGAGAAACAATCAGCCCCAGCATTTT. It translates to CASSPDRRNNQPQHF.

CDR3 nucleotides: TGCGCCAGCAGCCAAGATATAGAAGGACATTTGACAAACGAGCAGTACTTC. Translated: CASSQDIEGHLTNEQYF. This chain connects TRBV4-1 to TRBJ2-7; D perhaps matches TRBD1 (5 bases). The V end was cut by 0 bases, the J end by 5 bases, with 20 bases between. CDR1 MGHRA and CDR2 YSYEKL come from the germline V gene. The CDR3 sequence is 17 residues long.